A single sample is the source of the 15 T cell receptor beta chains below, sequenced in a study of shared clonotypes between healthy human individuals. TCRdb keeps only in-frame clones here, not all; method: immunoSEQ multiplex PCR. The sample records about 690,000 clones, less than 95% being singletons. Sequencing input: memory CD8+ T cells from PBMCs. Stated subset: CD45RO+ cells pooled with CCR7-negative TemRA cells. Receptor source: a young man in good health. Some clones in this sample may be carry-over from other donors' samples.

The chain combines TRBV28 with TRBJ2-7; 10 bases map to TRBD2. The ends lost 2 bases at V and 4 bases at J; junction bases unmatched: 5. The CDR3 sequence is 15 residues long. Germline CDR1 is MDHEN and CDR2 is SYDVKM. The CDR3 protein is CASSLIAGGMYEQYF. CDR3 coding DNA: TGTGCCAGCAGTTTAATAGCGGGAGGTATGTACGAGCAGTACTTC.

The chain joins TRBV18 to TRBJ1-2; D gene uncertain. Trimming removed 0 bases from V and 2 bases from J, with 10 bases in between. In germline, CDR1 is KGHSH, CDR2 LQKENI. This CDR3 has 15 amino acids. CDR3 DNA: TGTGCCAGCTCACCACCCGGTGGCAGCAACTATGGCTACACCTTC. Its protein is CASSPPGGSNYGYTF. The whole variable domain, remainder taken from reference TRBV18 and TRBJ1-2, is NAGVMQNPRHLVRRRGQEARLRCSPMKGHSHVYWYRQLPEEGLKFMVYLQKENIIDESGMPKERFSAEFPKEGPSILRIQQVVRGDSAAYFCASSPPGGSNYGYTFGSGTRLTVV.

The V gene is TRBV18, the J gene TRBJ2-7; perhaps TRBD1 as D (5 bases). Germline V lookup: CDR1 KGHSH, CDR2 LQKENI. CDR3 size: 13 residues. V lost 3 bases and J 7 bases, leaving 13 bases between the germline ends. This CDR3 reads CASSPDTKGEQYF. In DNA form, the CDR3 reads TGTGCCAGCTCACCCGATACAAAGGGGGAGCAGTACTTC.

In this sample, this clone turned up once. This chain connects TRBV5-5 to TRBJ1-3, with D unclear. V was shortened by 0 bases and J by 0 bases, with 7 bases between the two germline ends. The CDR3 is 15 residues long. Germline V gene lookup returns CDR1 SGHKS and CDR2 YYEKEE (reference sequence). The CDR3 is CASSLGPSSGNTIYF. The CDR3 DNA reads TGTGCCAGCAGCTTGGGTCCGAGCTCTGGAAACACCATATATTTT.

The V gene is TRBV18, the J gene TRBJ2-7, with D hard to call. The CDR3 is 15 residues long. The germline V gene has CDR1 KGHSH and CDR2 LQKENI. The V end was cut by 0 bases, the J end by 5 bases, with 14 bases between. The CDR3 sequence: CASSPPLGSLHEQYF. Here the CDR3 DNA reads TGTGCCAGCTCACCACCTCTGGGGTCTTTACACGAGCAGTACTTC.

V usage is TRBV7-2 and J usage is TRBJ2-3, with 7 bases that match TRBD2. The germline V gene encodes CDR1 SGHTA and CDR2 FQGNSA. The CDR3 length is 18 residues. The V and J ends lost 5 bases and 4 bases, in that order; junction bases with no gene match: 18. DNA for the CDR3: TGTGCCAGCAGCCAACTACCCCCCCGGCGGGAGAGGTCAGATACGCAGTATTTT. Translation: CASSQLPPRRERSDTQYF. Together with reference TRBV7-2 and TRBJ2-3, the CDR3 gives the full variable domain: GAGVSQSPSNKVTEKGKDVELRCDPISGHTALYWYRQSLGQGLEFLIYFQGNSAPDKSGLPSDRFSAERTGGSVSTLTIQRTQQEDSAVYLCASSQLPPRRERSDTQYFGPGTRLTVL.

The CDR3 nucleotides read TGTGCCAGCAGCCCGGACGGGGGGGGCTATGGCTACACCTTC. Encoded protein: CASSPDGGGYGYTF. The chain is built from TRBV13 and TRBJ1-2; D possibly corresponds to TRBD1 (5 bases). Deletions cut 5 bases from V and 4 bases from J, with 14 bases between. Germline CDR1 reads PRHDT; CDR2 reads FYEKMQ (reference sequence). The CDR3 covers 14 residues.

This chain uses TRBV30 with TRBJ2-1; D is uncertain. The CDR3 runs to 13 residues. Trimming took off 5 bases at V and 4 bases at J, with 12 bases between the two ends. Germline V gene data show CDR1 as GTSNPN and CDR2 as SVGIG (reference sequence). As DNA, the CDR3 is TGTGCCTGGGGACGGGCGGATTACAATGAGCAGTTCTTC. It encodes CAWGRADYNEQFF.

V and J are TRBV2 and TRBJ2-4; weak D call: TRBD1 (5 bases). The CDR3 is 17 amino acids. Trimming stripped 7 bases from V and 0 bases from J, with 19 bases between. Germline V gene sequence: CDR1 SNHLY, CDR2 FYNNEI. CDR3 coding DNA: TGTGCCAGCATGAGGACACTCCACGACTTAGCCAAAAACATTCAGTACTTC. Translation: CASMRTLHDLAKNIQYF. The full variable domain, completed using reference TRBV2 and TRBJ2-4, is EPEVTQTPSHQVTQMGQEVILRCVPISNHLYFYWYRQILGQKVEFLVSFYNNEISEKSEIFDDQFSVERPDGSNFTLKIRSTKLEDSAMYFCASMRTLHDLAKNIQYFGAGTRLSVL.

This chain uses TRBV5-6 with TRBJ2-7; 7 positions match TRBD1. The V and J ends lost 2 bases and 3 bases, in that order; junction bases with no gene match: 11. Germline assignment: CDR1 SGHDT and CDR2 YYEEEE. This CDR3 spans 16 amino acids. The CDR3 loop reads CASSFFGGWDSYEQYF. Here the CDR3 DNA reads TGTGCCAGCAGCTTTTTTGGGGGTTGGGACAGCTACGAGCAGTACTTC.

The chain employs TRBV27 and TRBJ2-2; D perhaps matches TRBD1 (5 bases). Germline V lookup: CDR1 MNHEY, CDR2 SMNVEV (reference sequence). V gave up 0 bases and J gave up 7 bases, with 9 bases separating them. The CDR3 extends over 14 amino acids. The chain's CDR3 is CASSLSPRVGELFF. DNA of the CDR3: TGTGCCAGCAGTTTATCCCCCAGGGTCGGGGAGCTGTTTTTT.

The chain recombines TRBV27 with TRBJ2-1; 7 positions match TRBD2. The CDR3 is 15 residues long. The trim removed 3 bases at V and 6 bases at J, leaving 8 bases unmatched. Germline CDR1 reads MNHEY; CDR2 reads SMNVEV (reference sequence). DNA of the CDR3: TGTGCCAGCAGTTTTCTTGCGGGAGTGGTCAATGAGCAGTTCTTC. Amino acids: CASSFLAGVVNEQFF.

The V gene is TRBV14, the J gene TRBJ2-5; no reliable D call. Looked up from germline, CDR1 is SGHDN and CDR2 is FVKESK. This CDR3 is built from 13 residues. V lost 4 bases and J 5 bases, leaving 11 bases between the germline ends. The CDR3, as DNA: TGTGCCAGCAGCCTGAACGTTTGGGAGACCCAGTACTTC. It yields the protein CASSLNVWETQYF. The variable domain in full, with the rest retrieved from reference TRBV14 and TRBJ2-5, is EAGVTQFPSHSVIEKGQTVTLRCDPISGHDNLYWYRRVMGKEIKFLLHFVKESKQDESGMPNNRFLAERTGGTYSTLKVQPAELEDSGVYFCASSLNVWETQYFGPGTRLLVL.

This clone was counted once. The chain is built from TRBV12-5 and TRBJ2-7; D is unresolved. V lost 8 bases to trimming and J lost 4 bases, with 15 bases between them. The germline V gene encodes CDR1 LGHNT and CDR2 FRNRAP. The CDR3 totals 13 residues. The CDR3 is CASCQDSGYEQYF. The CDR3 DNA reads as TGTGCTAGTTGTCAAGACTCCGGGTACGAGCAGTACTTC.

This chain connects TRBV6-5 to TRBJ1-4; D gene uncertain. The CDR3 has 14 residues. Germline CDR1 is MNHEY and CDR2 is SVGAGI. Between the trimmed V and J ends, which lost 0 bases and 11 bases, there was a span of 13 bases. For the CDR3, the DNA is TGTGCCAGCAGTTACTCGGCGCAGGACGGGAAACTGTTTTTT. This gives the protein CASSYSAQDGKLFF.